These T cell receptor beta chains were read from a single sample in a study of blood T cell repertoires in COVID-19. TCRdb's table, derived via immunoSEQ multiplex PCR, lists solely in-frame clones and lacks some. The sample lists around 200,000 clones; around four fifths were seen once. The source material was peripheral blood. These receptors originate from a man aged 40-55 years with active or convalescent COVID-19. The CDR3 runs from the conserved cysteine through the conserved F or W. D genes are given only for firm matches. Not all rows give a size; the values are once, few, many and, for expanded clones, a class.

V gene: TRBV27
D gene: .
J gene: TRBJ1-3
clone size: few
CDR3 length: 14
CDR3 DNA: TGTGCCAGCAGTTCCGCCGACAGGGGAAACACCATATATTTT
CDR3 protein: CASSSADRGNTIYF

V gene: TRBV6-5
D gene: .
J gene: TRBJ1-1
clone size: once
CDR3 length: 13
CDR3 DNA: TGTGCCAGCAGTTTTCTAATGAACACTGAAGCTTTCTTT
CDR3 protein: CASSFLMNTEAFF

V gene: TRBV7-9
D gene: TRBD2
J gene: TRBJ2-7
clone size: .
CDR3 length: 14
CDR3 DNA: TGTGCCAGCAGCTTAGGGCTAGCGGTGGTCGAGCAGTACTTC
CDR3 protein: CASSLGLAVVEQYF

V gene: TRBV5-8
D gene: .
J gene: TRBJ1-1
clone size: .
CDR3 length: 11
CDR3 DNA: TGTGCCAGCAGCTCTTACAGGGAATTGTTGTGG
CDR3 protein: CASSSYRELLW

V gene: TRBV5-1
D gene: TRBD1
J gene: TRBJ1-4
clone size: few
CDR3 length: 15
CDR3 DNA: TGCGCCAGCAGGAGGGGACAGGGAACTAATGAAAAACTGTTTTTT
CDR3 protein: CASRRGQGTNEKLFF

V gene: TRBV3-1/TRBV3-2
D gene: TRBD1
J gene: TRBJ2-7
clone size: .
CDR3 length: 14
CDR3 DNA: TGTGCCAGCAGCCAAAACCTGGACAGGGGCGAGCAGTACTTC
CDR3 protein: CASSQNLDRGEQYF

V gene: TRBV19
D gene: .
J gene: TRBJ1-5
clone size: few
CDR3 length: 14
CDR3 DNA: TGTGCCAGTAGTATAGTTGAGGTTGGTCAGCCCCAGCATTTT
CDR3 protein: CASSIVEVGQPQHF

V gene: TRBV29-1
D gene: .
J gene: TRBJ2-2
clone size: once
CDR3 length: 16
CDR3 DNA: TGCAGCGTTGGAAAAGGGGCGGCCTTGGTCACCGGGGAGCTGTTTTTT
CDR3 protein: CSVGKGAALVTGELFF

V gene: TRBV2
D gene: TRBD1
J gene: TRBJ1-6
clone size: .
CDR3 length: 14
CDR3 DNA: TGTGCCAGCAGTCGTGGGGACAGCCATTCACCCCTCCACTTT
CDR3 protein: CASSRGDSHSPLHF

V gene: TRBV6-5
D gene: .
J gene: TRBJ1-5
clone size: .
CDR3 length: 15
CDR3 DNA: TGTGCCAGCATGGGGGCCAGTATAGGCAATCAGCCCCAGCATTTT
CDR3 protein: CASMGASIGNQPQHF

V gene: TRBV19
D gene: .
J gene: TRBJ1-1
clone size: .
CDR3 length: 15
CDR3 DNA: TGTGCCAGTAGTATAGGACCGAGCGAGAACACTGAAGCTTTCTTT
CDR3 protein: CASSIGPSENTEAFF

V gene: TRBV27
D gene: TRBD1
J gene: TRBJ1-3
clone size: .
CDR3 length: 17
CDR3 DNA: TGTGCCAGCAGTCCCCTACCGGCCGGGACAGCCGGAAACACCATATATTTT
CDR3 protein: CASSPLPAGTAGNTIYF

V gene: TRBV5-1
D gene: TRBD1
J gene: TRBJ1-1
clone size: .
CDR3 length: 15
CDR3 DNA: TGCGCCAGCAGCCTGGCCACAGGGGCATGGGCTGAAGCTTTCTTT
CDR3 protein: CASSLATGAWAEAFF

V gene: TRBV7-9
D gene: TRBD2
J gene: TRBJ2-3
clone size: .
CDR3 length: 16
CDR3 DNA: TGTGCCAGCAGCGCCATACTAGCGGGGAGCACAGATACGCAGTATTTT
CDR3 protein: CASSAILAGSTDTQYF

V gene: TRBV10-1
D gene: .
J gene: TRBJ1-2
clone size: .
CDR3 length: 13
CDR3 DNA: TGCGCCAGCAGAATCTCCCGGGTTCATGGCTACACCTTC
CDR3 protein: CASRISRVHGYTF